Listed below are T cell receptor beta chains from one sample, sequenced in a study of cytomegalovirus exposure and HLA in healthy donors. Repertoires were generated with immunoSEQ multiplex PCR, while TCRdb's copy carries only in-frame clones and drops some. The repertoire holds roughly 130,000 clones, with approximately 91% as singletons. Sequencing input: PBMCs. These receptor sequences come from a man between 25 and 39 years old in good health and CMV-seronegative. Each CDR3 is given with its conserved first and last residue. The D gene is left open where the match is weak. Clone size is shown for a subset of rows, as once, few, many or a class of expanded clone.

d_call: TRBD1
clone_size: -
v_call: TRBV7-9
j_call: TRBJ2-3
cdr3_aa: CASSPRTGGTDTQYF
cdr3_nt: TGTGCCAGCAGCCCACGGACAGGGGGCACAGATACGCAGTATTTT

d_call: TRBD1
clone_size: -
v_call: TRBV2
j_call: TRBJ1-2
cdr3_aa: CASSSGQGYGYTF
cdr3_nt: TGTGCCAGCAGCTCCGGACAGGGCTATGGCTACACCTTC

d_call: TRBD1
clone_size: -
v_call: TRBV6-5
j_call: TRBJ2-5
cdr3_aa: CASSLNRGERETQYF
cdr3_nt: TGTGCCAGCAGTCTAAACAGGGGGGAGAGAGAGACCCAGTACTTC

d_call: -
clone_size: -
v_call: TRBV4-3
j_call: TRBJ2-7
cdr3_aa: CASSQVNGAYEQYF
cdr3_nt: TGCGCCAGCAGCCAAGTGAACGGAGCCTACGAGCAGTACTTC

d_call: -
clone_size: -
v_call: TRBV6-5
j_call: TRBJ2-5
cdr3_aa: CASSSQIVQETQYF
cdr3_nt: TGTGCCAGCAGTTCACAGATAGTCCAAGAGACCCAGTACTTC

d_call: TRBD1
clone_size: -
v_call: TRBV7-6
j_call: TRBJ1-5
cdr3_aa: CASSLDEGALRSQHF
cdr3_nt: TGTGCCAGCAGCTTAGATGAGGGGGCGCTTCGATCCCAGCATTTT

d_call: TRBD2
clone_size: -
v_call: TRBV30
j_call: TRBJ2-3
cdr3_aa: CARRLAGGTDTQYF
cdr3_nt: TGTGCCCGAAGACTAGCGGGTGGCACAGATACGCAGTATTTT

d_call: -
clone_size: -
v_call: TRBV30
j_call: TRBJ1-2
cdr3_aa: CAWSPTDYGYTF
cdr3_nt: TGTGCCTGGAGCCCCACAGACTATGGCTACACCTTC

d_call: -
clone_size: -
v_call: TRBV7-3
j_call: TRBJ2-1
cdr3_aa: CASSWDTHNEQFF
cdr3_nt: TGTGCCAGCAGCTGGGACACACACAATGAGCAGTTCTTC

d_call: -
clone_size: -
v_call: TRBV11-2
j_call: TRBJ2-5
cdr3_aa: CASSSETQYF
cdr3_nt: TGTGCCAGCTCCTCAGAGACCCAGTACTTC

d_call: TRBD1
clone_size: -
v_call: TRBV2
j_call: TRBJ1-6
cdr3_aa: CASSRGTDNSPLHF
cdr3_nt: TGTGCCAGCAGCCGCGGGACAGATAATTCACCCCTCCACTTT

d_call: TRBD1
clone_size: -
v_call: TRBV15
j_call: TRBJ1-1
cdr3_aa: CATSLSTWGQPRGTEAFF
cdr3_nt: TGTGCCACCAGCTTGTCGACCTGGGGACAGCCAAGGGGCACTGAAGCTTTCTTT

d_call: -
clone_size: -
v_call: TRBV10-3
j_call: TRBJ2-1
cdr3_aa: CAISEPAGTADSYNEQFF
cdr3_nt: TGTGCCATCAGTGAGCCCGCGGGGACAGCTGACTCCTACAATGAGCAGTTCTTC

d_call: TRBD1
clone_size: -
v_call: TRBV6-5
j_call: TRBJ1-2
cdr3_aa: CASRGTDRKGGYTF
cdr3_nt: TGTGCCAGCAGGGGGACAGACCGCAAGGGGGGCTACACCTTC

d_call: -
clone_size: -
v_call: TRBV4-1
j_call: TRBJ2-1
cdr3_aa: CASSQESMQGPFF
cdr3_nt: TGCGCCAGCAGCCAAGAGTCGATGCAGGGCCCGTTCTTC

d_call: -
clone_size: -
v_call: TRBV9
j_call: TRBJ1-2
cdr3_aa: CASSVKVDSNYGYTF
cdr3_nt: TGTGCCAGCAGCGTAAAAGTGGACAGTAACTATGGCTACACCTTC

d_call: TRBD1
clone_size: -
v_call: TRBV6-6
j_call: TRBJ1-5
cdr3_aa: CASRMTGNQPQHF
cdr3_nt: TGTGCCAGCAGGATGACAGGGAATCAGCCCCAGCATTTT

d_call: TRBD2
clone_size: once
v_call: TRBV5-1
j_call: TRBJ2-5
cdr3_aa: CASSLATSTETQYF
cdr3_nt: TGCGCCAGCAGCTTGGCGACTAGCACCGAGACCCAGTACTTC

d_call: -
clone_size: -
v_call: TRBV14
j_call: TRBJ1-1
cdr3_aa: CASSPRGNTEAFF
cdr3_nt: TGTGCCAGCAGCCCCAGGGGGAACACTGAAGCTTTCTTT

d_call: -
clone_size: -
v_call: TRBV18
j_call: TRBJ2-7
cdr3_aa: CASSPNGQTPYEQYF
cdr3_nt: TGTGCCAGCTCACCGAACGGACAGACGCCCTACGAGCAGTACTTC

d_call: TRBD1
clone_size: -
v_call: TRBV13
j_call: TRBJ1-1
cdr3_aa: CASSLDRERISSNTEAFF
cdr3_nt: TGTGCCAGCAGCTTGGACAGGGAAAGAATTTCCTCGAACACTGAAGCTTTCTTT

d_call: TRBD2
clone_size: few
v_call: TRBV5-4
j_call: TRBJ2-5
cdr3_aa: CASSLSIWTSGGGETQYF
cdr3_nt: TGTGCCAGCAGCTTGAGTATATGGACTAGCGGTGGGGGCGAGACCCAGTACTTC

d_call: -
clone_size: -
v_call: TRBV7-9
j_call: TRBJ2-7
cdr3_aa: CASSLKGGQPAYEQYF
cdr3_nt: TGTGCCAGCAGCCTGAAGGGTGGACAGCCCGCCTACGAGCAGTACTTC

d_call: -
clone_size: -
v_call: TRBV14
j_call: TRBJ1-4
cdr3_aa: CASSQGASLFF
cdr3_nt: TGTGCCAGCAGCCAAGGGGCATCCCTGTTTTTT

d_call: TRBD2
clone_size: -
v_call: TRBV11-2
j_call: TRBJ2-7
cdr3_aa: CASSEPGTISYEQYF
cdr3_nt: TGTGCCAGCAGCGAACCCGGGACTATCTCCTACGAGCAGTACTTC

d_call: -
clone_size: -
v_call: TRBV19
j_call: TRBJ2-2
cdr3_aa: CASSMEGLAGELFF
cdr3_nt: TGTGCCAGTAGTATGGAGGGGCTGGCCGGGGAGCTGTTTTTT

d_call: -
clone_size: -
v_call: TRBV7-3
j_call: TRBJ2-3
cdr3_aa: CASSPVGGADTQYF
cdr3_nt: TGTGCCAGCAGCCCGGTTGGCGGCGCAGATACGCAGTATTTT

d_call: -
clone_size: -
v_call: TRBV19
j_call: TRBJ2-7
cdr3_aa: CASTPRGFNEQYF
cdr3_nt: TGTGCCAGTACCCCCCGGGGGTTCAACGAGCAGTACTTC

d_call: TRBD2
clone_size: -
v_call: TRBV5-1
j_call: TRBJ2-3
cdr3_aa: CASSNLAGFTDTQYF
cdr3_nt: TGCGCCAGCAGCAACTTAGCGGGATTCACAGATACGCAGTATTTT

d_call: TRBD2
clone_size: -
v_call: TRBV9
j_call: TRBJ2-3
cdr3_aa: CASSYSGDPLSSTDTQYF
cdr3_nt: TGTGCCAGCAGCTATAGCGGGGACCCGCTCTCTAGCACAGATACGCAGTATTTT

d_call: -
clone_size: -
v_call: TRBV11-3
j_call: TRBJ2-1
cdr3_aa: CASSSTGGVEQFF
cdr3_nt: TGTGCCAGCAGCTCCACAGGCGGGGTAGAGCAGTTCTTC

d_call: -
clone_size: -
v_call: TRBV4-1
j_call: TRBJ1-1
cdr3_aa: CASSQDHNTEAFF
cdr3_nt: TGCGCCAGCAGCCAAGACCATAACACTGAAGCTTTCTTT

d_call: TRBD1
clone_size: -
v_call: TRBV2
j_call: TRBJ1-4
cdr3_aa: CASSGGDRVNEKLFF
cdr3_nt: TGTGCCAGCAGTGGGGGTGACAGGGTCAATGAAAAACTGTTTTTT

d_call: -
clone_size: -
v_call: TRBV6-1
j_call: TRBJ2-7
cdr3_aa: CASRFDPEGYEQYF
cdr3_nt: TGTGCCAGCAGATTCGACCCGGAGGGCTACGAGCAGTACTTC

d_call: -
clone_size: -
v_call: TRBV18
j_call: TRBJ1-1
cdr3_aa: CASSPPRGNTEAFF
cdr3_nt: TGTGCCAGCTCACCACCGCGGGGAAACACTGAAGCTTTCTTT

d_call: -
clone_size: -
v_call: TRBV5-1
j_call: TRBJ1-3
cdr3_aa: CASSSGGASGNTIYF
cdr3_nt: TGCGCCAGCAGCTCCGGCGGGGCCTCTGGAAACACCATATATTTT

d_call: -
clone_size: -
v_call: TRBV27
j_call: TRBJ2-6
cdr3_aa: CASSLWVRANPRTGANVLTF
cdr3_nt: TGTGCCAGCAGTTTATGGGTGAGGGCAAACCCAAGAACTGGGGCCAACGTCCTGACTTTC

d_call: -
clone_size: -
v_call: TRBV19
j_call: TRBJ2-1
cdr3_aa: CASSIFRSSYNEQFF
cdr3_nt: TGTGCCAGTAGTATCTTCCGGAGCTCCTACAATGAGCAGTTCTTC

d_call: -
clone_size: -
v_call: TRBV9
j_call: TRBJ2-3
cdr3_aa: CASSASGTRTDTQYF
cdr3_nt: TGTGCCAGCAGCGCTTCCGGGACTCGAACAGATACGCAGTATTTT

d_call: -
clone_size: -
v_call: TRBV27
j_call: TRBJ2-3
cdr3_aa: CASSRSAGRASTDTQYF
cdr3_nt: TGTGCCAGCAGCCGCTCTGCCGGGCGGGCGAGCACAGATACGCAGTATTTT

d_call: TRBD1
clone_size: -
v_call: TRBV18
j_call: TRBJ1-2
cdr3_aa: CASLATGLGSHGYTF
cdr3_nt: TGTGCCAGCTTGGCGACAGGGTTGGGGAGCCATGGCTACACCTTC